This paragraph reports one T cell receptor (beta chain). The antigen remains unidentified. Assay: immunoSEQ multiplex PCR; the TCRdb copy retains only in-frame clones and omits some. The sample has some 130,000 clones, more than 85% seen once; the top ten hold approximately 0.93%. The record originates from a study of OX40 agonist ivuxolimab in advanced cancers. About the study: Ivuxolimab, an agonist antibody against OX40 (CD134), was given to patients.

Study-level points and caveats: Clonal expansion from baseline to week 6 occurred in both CD4+ and CD8+ T cells.

Germline CDR1 SGHVS, CDR2 FQNEAQ. The CDR3 is made up of 17 amino acids. V was trimmed by 0 bases and J by 5 bases, leaving 18 bases between them. This chain joins TRBV7-8 and TRBJ2-3; tentative D call: TRBD2 (5 bases). This clonotype was sampled from an adult with an advanced solid tumor such as melanoma, head and neck, liver or kidney cancer. The specimen was CD4+ or CD8+ T cells sorted from blood, collected in a trial of the OX40 agonist ivuxolimab. CDR3 loop: CASSLARLRGRLDTQYF. The DNA for the CDR3 is TGTGCCAGCAGCTTAGCCCGACTCAGAGGGCGCCTAGATACGCAGTATTTT.